This TCR beta chain emerged from a study of shared clonotypes between healthy human individuals. Across the whole study: Plates per donor: three CD4 naive, three CD4 memory, two CD8 naive, one CD8 memory. Study-level points and caveats: In general, naive subsets displayed greater estimated richness than memory subsets did.

It was CD45RO-negative cells, positively selected for CCR7, that made up naive CD8 cells, with terminally differentiated effector memory CD45RA+ cells excluded. The V end lost 2 bases, the J end lost 0 bases, and 8 bases lay between the germline ends. Germline CDR1 and CDR2: MNHEY and SMNVEV (reference sequence). This CDR3 is built from 14 residues. Evenly divided among several immunoSEQ plates was the genomic DNA of each subset. Replicate sorted-subset PCRs were loaded with approximately 190 ng DNA, 30,000 to 35,000 T cell genomes. The repertoire was sequenced with immunoSEQ multiplex PCR; TCRdb's copy has only in-frame clones and lacks some. The table has some 600,000 clones, 96% seen once; the top ten hold roughly 0.12%. As regards this clone: Its antigen remains unidentified. Other DNA sequences in the sample encode the same CDR3.

This sequence joins TRBV27 and TRBJ2-7, with D uncertain. Sequenced sample: naive CD8+ T cells sorted from blood. This sequence was found in a young woman in good health. The CDR3 is CASSLSPRSYEQYF. The CDR3 coding sequence is TGTGCCAGCAGTTTAAGCCCCCGCTCCTACGAGCAGTACTTC.